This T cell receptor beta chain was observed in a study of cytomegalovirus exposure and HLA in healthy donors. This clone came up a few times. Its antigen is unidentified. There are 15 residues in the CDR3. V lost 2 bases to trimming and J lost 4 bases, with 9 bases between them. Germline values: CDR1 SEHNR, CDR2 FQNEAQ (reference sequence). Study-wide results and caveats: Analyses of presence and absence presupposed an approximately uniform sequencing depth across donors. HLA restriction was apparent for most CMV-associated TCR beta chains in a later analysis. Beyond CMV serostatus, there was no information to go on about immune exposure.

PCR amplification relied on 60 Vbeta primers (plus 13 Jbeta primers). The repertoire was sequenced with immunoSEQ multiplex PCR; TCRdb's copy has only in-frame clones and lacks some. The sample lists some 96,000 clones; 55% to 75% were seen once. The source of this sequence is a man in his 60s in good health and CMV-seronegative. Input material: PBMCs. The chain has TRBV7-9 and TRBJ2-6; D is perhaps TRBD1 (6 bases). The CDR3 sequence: CASSLPGVGANVLTF. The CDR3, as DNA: TGTGCCAGCAGCTTACCAGGGGTCGGGGCCAACGTCCTGACTTTC. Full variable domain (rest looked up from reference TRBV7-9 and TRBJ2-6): DTGVSQNPRHKITKRGQNVTFRCDPISEHNRLYWYRQTLGQGPEFLTYFQNEAQLEKSRLLSDRFSAERPKGSFSTLEIQRTEQGDSAMYLCASSLPGVGANVLTFGAGSRLTVL.